These 27 T cell receptor beta chains originate from one sample sequenced in a study of blood T cell repertoires in COVID-19. The method was immunoSEQ multiplex PCR; TCRdb's version includes in-frame clones alone and lacks a portion of them. The sample includes about 180,000 clones, more than 75% of them seen just once. Specimen: PBMCs or T cells enriched from blood (not recorded which). The receptors were gathered from a woman under 40 who had recovered from COVID-19.

The CDR3 DNA is TGTGCCAGCACCCCCCGGTCTCAAATAACGGAGGAGCAGTACTTC. Translated, it gives CASTPRSQITEEQYF. J is TRBJ2-7 and V is TRBV28; no clear D gene. Germline V gives CDR1 MDHEN, CDR2 SYDVKM. The ends were cut back, 7 bases at V and 7 bases at J, with 23 bases in the middle. CDR3 length equals 15 residues.

This clone was observed once. V usage is TRBV12-3 or TRBV12-4 and J usage is TRBJ1-1, with no clear D. The CDR3 length is 13 residues. Trimming pared 1 base from V and 1 base from J, leaving 4 bases between. CDR3 protein: CASSLDGNTEAFF. The CDR3 bases are TGTGCCAGCAGTTTAGACGGGAACACTGAAGCTTTCTTT.

J is TRBJ2-6 and V is TRBV19, with 9 bases identical to TRBD1. Trimming cost V 7 bases and J 0 bases; bases outside gene matches: 10. The CDR3 contains 18 residues. Germline-derived CDR1 and CDR2 are LNHDA and SQIVND (reference sequence). The CDR3 coding sequence is TGTGCCAGTACCCTACCGGGACAGGGTTACTCTGGGGCCAACGTCCTGACTTTC. Amino acids: CASTLPGQGYSGANVLTF. Full variable domain (remainder filled in from reference TRBV19 and TRBJ2-6): DGGITQSPKYLFRKEGQNVTLSCEQNLNHDAMYWYRQDPGQGLRLIYYSQIVNDFQKGDIAEGYSVSREKKESFPLTVTSAQKNPTAFYLCASTLPGQGYSGANVLTFGAGSRLTVL.

This clone was recorded a few times. The chain is built from TRBV10-3 and TRBJ1-1, with TRBD1 identical over 11 bases. This CDR3 spans 14 amino acids. V shed 11 bases and J 1 base; nucleotides not matched to a gene: 6. In germline, CDR1 is ENHRY, CDR2 SYGVKD. The CDR3 protein is CAVWTGGPNTEAFF. CDR3 sequence (DNA): TGTGCCGTTTGGACAGGGGGCCCGAACACTGAAGCTTTCTTT.

The V call is TRBV2, the J call TRBJ2-3; D is undetermined. The ends were cut back, 6 bases at V and 2 bases at J, with 18 bases in the middle. This CDR3 has 16 residues. Germline loops: CDR1 SNHLY, CDR2 FYNNEI. The CDR3 spells CASSPLEDLITDTQYF. In DNA form, the CDR3 reads TGTGCCAGCAGCCCTCTCGAGGATCTTATCACAGATACGCAGTATTTT.

The chain uses TRBV25-1 and TRBJ2-5; D uncertain. Per the germline V gene, CDR1 is MGHDK and CDR2 is SYGVNS. Trimming left V 7 bases short and J 0 bases short, with 12 bases between. The CDR3 sequence is 14 residues long. The CDR3 region has the DNA TGTGCCAGCACGGCCGGGTGGTACCAAGAGACCCAGTACTTC. Its translation: CASTAGWYQETQYF.

The chain carries TRBV5-4 and TRBJ2-7, with TRBD1 matching 12 bases. Germline V CDR1 and CDR2: SGHNT, YYREEE (reference sequence). This CDR3 comprises 14 residues. J lost 4 bases, V lost 4 bases, and 3 bases had no gene match. CDR3 residues: CASSRDRGPYEQYF. CDR3 nucleotide sequence: TGTGCCAGCAGCCGGGACAGGGGGCCATACGAGCAGTACTTC. Complete variable domain (other parts from reference TRBV5-4 and TRBJ2-7): ETGVTQSPTHLIKTRGQQVTLRCSSQSGHNTVSWYQQALGQGPQFIFQYYREEENGRGNFPPRFSGLQFPNYSSELNVNALELDDSALYLCASSRDRGPYEQYFGPGTRLTVT.

The chain has TRBV2 and TRBJ1-2; D is unresolved. This CDR3 has 14 residues. CDR1 and CDR2 (germline): SNHLY, FYNNEI. The V gene lost 4 bases and the J gene lost 4 bases, with 13 bases spanning the gap. The CDR3 DNA is TGTGCCAGCAGTGGTCACAGTAACACCTATGGCTACACCTTC. As protein: CASSGHSNTYGYTF.

The gene calls are TRBV13 and TRBJ2-1; 8 nucleotides line up with TRBD2. The CDR3 contains 16 residues. Germline V gene sequence: CDR1 PRHDT, CDR2 FYEKMQ (reference sequence). J was trimmed by 1 base and V by 3 bases; bases with no gene match: 5. The CDR3 loop reads CASSFTSGLSYNEQFF. The CDR3 DNA reads as TGTGCCAGCAGCTTCACTAGCGGCCTTTCCTACAATGAGCAGTTCTTC.

The CDR3 nucleotides are TGTGCCAGCAGTTCAGACTCAGACCTCCAGGAGACCCAGTACTTC. This codes for CASSSDSDLQETQYF. V usage is TRBV27 and J usage is TRBJ2-5; no clear D. CDR3 size: 15 residues. The germline V gene encodes CDR1 MNHEY and CDR2 SMNVEV (reference sequence). Trimming pared 4 bases from V and 5 bases from J, leaving 17 bases between.

The rearrangement joins TRBV2 to TRBJ2-7, with TRBD1 matching 7 bases. The CDR3 sequence is 11 residues long. Germline CDR1 reads SNHLY; CDR2 reads FYNNEI. With 3 bases clipped from V and 12 bases from J, the junction kept 5 bases outside the gene matches. The CDR3 DNA sequence: TGTGCCAGCAGTGAGTGGGACAGTCCGTACTTC. Its protein is CASSEWDSPYF.

The rearrangement uses TRBV29-1 and TRBJ2-3; 7 bases match TRBD2. Unmatched junction bases numbered 7, after V lost 6 bases and J lost 1 base. This CDR3 has 14 amino acids. CDR1 is SQVTM, CDR2 ANQGSEA, per germline. Written as DNA, the CDR3 is TGCAGCGTCGCTCTAGCGGCGGGCACAGATACGCAGTATTTT. Protein sequence: CSVALAAGTDTQYF.

V is TRBV4-1 and J is TRBJ2-3, with 10 nucleotides matching TRBD2. V dropped 3 bases and J dropped 5; count of bases not matched to a gene: 11. The CDR3 is 17 amino acids. Germline CDR1 reads MGHRA; CDR2 reads YSYEKL. The CDR3 sequence: CASSHAVAGGFGDTQYF. In DNA, the CDR3 is TGCGCCAGCAGCCACGCCGTAGCGGGAGGATTTGGAGATACGCAGTATTTT.

The chain links TRBV6-5 to TRBJ2-3; 8 bases line up with TRBD2. In germline, CDR1 is MNHEY, CDR2 SVGAGI. This CDR3 has 15 amino acids. Losses at the gene ends were 5 bases for V and 1 base for J; bases not matched to a gene: 5. The CDR3 region is CASSRSSGRTDTQYF. CDR3 DNA: TGTGCCAGCAGTCGCTCTAGCGGGCGCACAGATACGCAGTATTTT.

The J gene is TRBJ1-4, the V gene TRBV28; D ambiguous. The germline gives CDR1 MDHEN, CDR2 SYDVKM. The CDR3 is made up of 15 amino acids. V lost 6 bases and J 7 bases, leaving 18 bases between the germline ends. The CDR3 DNA reads as TGTGCCAGCAGCTCGTTTCCGTTGACGGGTGAAAAACTGTTTTTT. Protein: CASSSFPLTGEKLFF.

This chain uses TRBV14 with TRBJ2-7; D might be TRBD1 (6 bases). Germline values: CDR1 SGHDN, CDR2 FVKESK. The V end was cut by 4 bases, the J end by 0 bases, with 16 bases between. The CDR3 has 16 residues. The CDR3 region is CASSRITGTSSYEQYF. For the CDR3, the DNA is TGTGCCAGCAGCCGGATAACAGGGACCAGCTCCTACGAGCAGTACTTC.

This clone appeared once. This sequence joins TRBV9 and TRBJ1-2; 7 bases map to TRBD1. The germline V gene has CDR1 SGDLS and CDR2 YYNGEE. The CDR3 is 16 amino acids. J gave up 1 base and V 5 bases, and 11 bases lay outside the gene matches. The CDR3 nucleotides read TGTGCCAGCAGAGGTTTAGTAGGGGGCGGTAACTATGGCTACACCTTC. Protein product: CASRGLVGGGNYGYTF.

The chain carries TRBV28 and TRBJ2-3; D unclear. Germline lookup yields CDR1 MDHEN and CDR2 SYDVKM. Trimming took 6 bases from V and 2 from J, leaving 15 bases between them. The CDR3 is made up of 15 amino acids. This CDR3 is CASSLRRTNTDTQYF. CDR3 nucleotides: TGTGCCAGCAGCCTACGGAGAACAAACACAGATACGCAGTATTTT.

The chain uses TRBV9 and TRBJ1-4, with D hard to call. V lost 4 bases and J 7 bases, leaving 14 bases between the germline ends. The germline V gene encodes CDR1 SGDLS and CDR2 YYNGEE. The CDR3 has 14 amino acids. The CDR3: CASSPHGGSEKLFF. The CDR3 DNA reads TGTGCCAGCAGCCCACATGGAGGGAGTGAAAAACTGTTTTTT.

The genes are TRBV5-1 and TRBJ2-7, with D hard to call. Trimming took 0 bases from V and 0 from J, leaving 10 bases between them. Germline CDR1 and CDR2: SGHRS and YFSETQ. The CDR3 covers 15 residues. CDR3: CASSLVSRSSYEQYF. CDR3 DNA: TGCGCCAGCAGCTTGGTCTCGAGAAGCTCCTACGAGCAGTACTTC.

This rearrangement joins TRBV7-3 to TRBJ2-2; D perhaps matches TRBD2 (5 bases). CDR1 is SGHTA and CDR2 is FQGTGA in the germline V gene. With 3 bases removed from V and 7 bases from J, the gap between germline ends came to 9 bases. CDR3 size: 13 residues. Here the CDR3 DNA reads TGTGCCAGCAGCTTCATGGGGAGCGGGGAGCTGTTTTTT. Residues: CASSFMGSGELFF.

The genes are TRBV7-9 and TRBJ2-7; D might be TRBD1 (5 bases). The V gene lost 2 bases and the J gene lost 5 bases, with 13 bases spanning the gap. The CDR3 has 14 residues. CDR1 is SEHNR and CDR2 is FQNEAQ in the germline V gene (reference sequence). CDR3 nucleotide sequence: TGTGCCAGCAGCTTACACCCAGGGCTGAACGAGCAGTACTTC. The encoded protein is CASSLHPGLNEQYF.

The chain recombines TRBV4-1 with TRBJ1-2; D is uncertain. The germline V gene encodes CDR1 MGHRA and CDR2 YSYEKL. V was clipped by 3 bases and J by 4 bases, with 15 bases between them. The CDR3 contains 15 residues. Here the CDR3 DNA reads TGCGCCAGCAGCCACCCCTCGGTGTTAGCCTATGGCTACACCTTC. It is translated as CASSHPSVLAYGYTF.

The chain is built from TRBV28 and TRBJ2-1, with TRBD2 identical over 7 bases. CDR1 and CDR2 (germline): MDHEN, SYDVKM. V lost 3 bases, J lost 2 bases, and 4 bases stayed unmatched. The CDR3 spans 15 residues. The CDR3 sequence is CASSLSGTTYNEQFF. In DNA form, the CDR3 reads TGTGCCAGCAGTTTGTCCGGGACTACCTACAATGAGCAGTTCTTC.

The V and J genes are TRBV3-1 (or the pseudogene TRBV3-2) and TRBJ1-2; TRBD1 matches at 7 bases. The CDR3 loop spans 15 amino acids. In germline, CDR1 is LGHDT, CDR2 YNNKEL (reference sequence). With V trimmed by 2 bases and J by 3 bases, 6 bases remained unmatched. CDR3 amino acids: CASSQIFQGDYGYTF. The CDR3 coding sequence is TGTGCCAGCAGCCAAATTTTCCAGGGGGACTATGGCTACACCTTC.

The rearrangement joins TRBV29-1 to TRBJ2-1; TRBD1 is a possible D gene (5 bases). Trimming removed 0 bases from V and 8 bases from J, with 14 bases in between. The CDR3 totals 14 residues. Germline V gene lookup returns CDR1 SQVTM and CDR2 ANQGSEA. Here the CDR3 DNA reads TGCAGCGTTGAAGAAGGGGCAGTTGGGGATGAGCAGTTCTTC. It translates to CSVEEGAVGDEQFF.

This clone was detected once. Other DNA sequences in the same sample also yield this CDR3. The J gene is TRBJ2-7, the V gene TRBV4-2, with D hard to call. This CDR3 is 13 amino acids long. Germline CDR1 LGHNA, CDR2 YNFKEQ. Trimming cost V 0 bases and J 4 bases, with 7 bases left between them. CDR3 nucleotides: TGTGCCAGCAGCCAAGACCTCGAGTACGAGCAGTACTTC. Translation gives CASSQDLEYEQYF.